This TCR beta chain originates from a study of T cell responses to AZD1222 COVID-19 vaccine. Unmatched junction bases numbered 1, after V lost 0 bases and J lost 5 bases. The CDR3 spans 14 residues. Germline V lookup: CDR1 SGHRS, CDR2 YFSETQ. Using immunoSEQ multiplex PCR, the repertoire was profiled, and TCRdb retains in-frame clones only, with some absent. This sample has about 140,000 clones, with 75% to 90% found just once. The chain carries TRBV5-1 and TRBJ1-4; TRBD1 matches at 7 bases. The source was peripheral blood, collected on day 0 of AZD1222 vaccination. This clonotype was sampled from an adult in good health. CDR3 amino acids: CASSLGDSNEKLFF. The CDR3 DNA sequence: TGCGCCAGCAGCTTGGGGGACAGCAATGAAAAACTGTTTTTT.